This T cell receptor beta chain emerged from a study of neurological immune-mediated disorders. Whole-study findings and limits: Private repertoires in all groups were suggested, as expanded clones shared no CDR3 amino acid sequences across subjects.

CDR3 length: 14 amino acids. V lost 0 bases, J lost 4 bases, and 1 base stayed unmatched. CDR1 SGHTS and CDR2 YDEGEE come from the germline V gene. By 5'RACE with 10-nucleotide random UMIs, the cDNA was made. The output of every sequencing run, over 200 million TCR-beta sequences, came from 15-18 subjects. TCRdb re-derived calls from the 5' RACE reads in MiXCR, one entry per CDR3 protein. The sample includes roughly 61,000 distinct CDR3 sequences, approximately 25% seen only once; the top ten take roughly 4.5%. There are many counts of this clonotype. The target antigen is unknown. Time point given: technical triplicate 2.

Sequenced sample: PBMCs. The clonotype originates from a man in his sixties with HTLV-1-associated myelopathy (HAM/TSP). The chain uses TRBV5-8 and TRBJ1-3, with TRBD1 matching over 7 bases. CDR3 sequence (DNA): TGTGCCAGCAGCTTGGGACAGGGAGGAAACACCATATATTTT. Translating it yields CASSLGQGGNTIYF.